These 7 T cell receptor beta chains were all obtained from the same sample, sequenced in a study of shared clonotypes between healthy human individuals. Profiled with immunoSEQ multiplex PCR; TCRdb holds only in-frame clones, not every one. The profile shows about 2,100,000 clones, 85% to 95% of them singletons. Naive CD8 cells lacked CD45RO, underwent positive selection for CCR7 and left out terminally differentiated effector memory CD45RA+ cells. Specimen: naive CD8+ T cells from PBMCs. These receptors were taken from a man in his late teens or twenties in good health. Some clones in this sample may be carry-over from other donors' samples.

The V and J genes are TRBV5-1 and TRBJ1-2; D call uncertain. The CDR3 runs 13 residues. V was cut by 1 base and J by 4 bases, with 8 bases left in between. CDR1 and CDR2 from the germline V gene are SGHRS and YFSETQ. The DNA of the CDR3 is TGCGCCAGCAGCTTGATGCCCATCTATGGCTACACCTTC. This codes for CASSLMPIYGYTF.

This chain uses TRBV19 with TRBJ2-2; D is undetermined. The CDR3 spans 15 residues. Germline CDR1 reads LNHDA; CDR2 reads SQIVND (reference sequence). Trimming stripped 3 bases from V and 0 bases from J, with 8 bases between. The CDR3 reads CASSILLSNTGELFF. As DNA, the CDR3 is TGTGCCAGTAGTATTCTACTATCGAACACCGGGGAGCTGTTTTTT.

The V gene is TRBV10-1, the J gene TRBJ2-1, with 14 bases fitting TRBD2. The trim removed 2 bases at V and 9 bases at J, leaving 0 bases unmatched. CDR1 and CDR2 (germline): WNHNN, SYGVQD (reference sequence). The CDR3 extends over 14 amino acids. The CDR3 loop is CASSEGTSGSEQFF. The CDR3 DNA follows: TGCGCCAGCAGTGAGGGGACTAGCGGGAGTGAGCAGTTCTTC.

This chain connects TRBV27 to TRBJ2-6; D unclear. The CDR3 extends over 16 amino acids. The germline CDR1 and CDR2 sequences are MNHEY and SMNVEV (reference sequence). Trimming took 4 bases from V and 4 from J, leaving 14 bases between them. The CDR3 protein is CASSSRDWAGANVLTF. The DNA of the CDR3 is TGTGCCAGCAGTTCCCGAGACTGGGCGGGGGCCAACGTCCTGACTTTC.

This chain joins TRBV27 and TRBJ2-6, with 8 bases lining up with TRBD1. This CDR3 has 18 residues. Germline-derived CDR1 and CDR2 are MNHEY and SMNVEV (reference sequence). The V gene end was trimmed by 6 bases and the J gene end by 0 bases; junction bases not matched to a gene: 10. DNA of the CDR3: TGTGCCAGCAGCTCCCGGACAGGGCGGAGCTCTGGGGCCAACGTCCTGACTTTC. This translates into CASSSRTGRSSGANVLTF.

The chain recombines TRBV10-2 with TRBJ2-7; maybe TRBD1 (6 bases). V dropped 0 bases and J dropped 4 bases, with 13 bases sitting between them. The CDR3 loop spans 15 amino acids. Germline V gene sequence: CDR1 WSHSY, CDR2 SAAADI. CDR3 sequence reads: CASSESGATHYEQYF. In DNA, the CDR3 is TGCGCCAGCAGTGAGTCGGGGGCGACCCATTACGAGCAGTACTTC.

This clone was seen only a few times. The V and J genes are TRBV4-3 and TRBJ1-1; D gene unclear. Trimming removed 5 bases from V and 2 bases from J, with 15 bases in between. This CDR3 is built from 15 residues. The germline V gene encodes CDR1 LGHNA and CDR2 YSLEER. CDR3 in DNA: TGCGCCAGCAGCTCCCGGACGCGGTCAAACACTGAAGCTTTCTTT. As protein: CASSSRTRSNTEAFF.